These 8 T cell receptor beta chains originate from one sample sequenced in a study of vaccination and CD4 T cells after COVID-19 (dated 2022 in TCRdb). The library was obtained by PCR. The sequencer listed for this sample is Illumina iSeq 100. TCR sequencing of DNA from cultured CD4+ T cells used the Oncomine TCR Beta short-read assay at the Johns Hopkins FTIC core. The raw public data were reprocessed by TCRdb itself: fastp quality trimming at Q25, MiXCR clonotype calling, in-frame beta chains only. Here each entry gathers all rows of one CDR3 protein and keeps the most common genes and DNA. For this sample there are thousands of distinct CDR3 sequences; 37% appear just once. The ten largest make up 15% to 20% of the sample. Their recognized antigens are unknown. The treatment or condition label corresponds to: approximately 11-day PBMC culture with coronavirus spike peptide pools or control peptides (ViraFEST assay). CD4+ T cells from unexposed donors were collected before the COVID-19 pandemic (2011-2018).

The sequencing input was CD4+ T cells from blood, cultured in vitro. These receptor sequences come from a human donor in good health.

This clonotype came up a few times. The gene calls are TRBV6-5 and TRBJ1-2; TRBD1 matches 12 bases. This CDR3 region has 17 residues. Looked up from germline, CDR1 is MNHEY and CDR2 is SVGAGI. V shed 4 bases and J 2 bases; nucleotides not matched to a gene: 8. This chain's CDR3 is CASSSIPGTGGNYGYTF. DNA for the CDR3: TGTGCCAGCAGTTCGATTCCCGGGACAGGGGGCAACTATGGCTACACCTTC.

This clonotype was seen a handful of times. Written as DNA, the CDR3 is TGTGCCAGCAGCCGGAGGGCGGGGCTCGGGGATACGCAGTATTTT. Protein: CASSRRAGLGDTQYF. This rearrangement joins TRBV7-2 to TRBJ2-3, with TRBD2 as a possible D gene (6 bases). The CDR3 has 15 amino acids. Trimming left V 5 bases short and J 6 bases short, with 18 bases between. The V gene's germline CDR1 is SGHTA and CDR2 FQGNSA.

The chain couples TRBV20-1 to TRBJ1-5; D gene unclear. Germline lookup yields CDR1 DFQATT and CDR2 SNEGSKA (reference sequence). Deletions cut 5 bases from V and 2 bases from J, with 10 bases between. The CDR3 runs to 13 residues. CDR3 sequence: CSALQTGNQPQHF. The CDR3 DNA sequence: TGCAGTGCTTTGCAGACGGGCAATCAGCCCCAGCATTTT.

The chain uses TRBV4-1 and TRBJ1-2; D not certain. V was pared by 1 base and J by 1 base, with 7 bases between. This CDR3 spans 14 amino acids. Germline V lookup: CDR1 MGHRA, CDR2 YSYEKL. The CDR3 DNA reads TGCGCCAGCAGCCAAGGGGCGCTTAACTATGGCTACACCTTC. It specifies CASSQGALNYGYTF.

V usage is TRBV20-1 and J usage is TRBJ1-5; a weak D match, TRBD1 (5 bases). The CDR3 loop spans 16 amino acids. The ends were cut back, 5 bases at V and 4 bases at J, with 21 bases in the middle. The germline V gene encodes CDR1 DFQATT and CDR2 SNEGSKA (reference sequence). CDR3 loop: CSALKSGTLFNQPQHF. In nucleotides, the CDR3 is TGCAGTGCTCTTAAATCCGGGACTTTGTTTAATCAGCCCCAGCATTTT.

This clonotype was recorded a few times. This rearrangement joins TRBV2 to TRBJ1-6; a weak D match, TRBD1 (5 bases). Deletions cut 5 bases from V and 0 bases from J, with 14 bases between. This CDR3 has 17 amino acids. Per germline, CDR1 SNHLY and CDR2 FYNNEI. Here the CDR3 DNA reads TGTGCCAGCAGTCCCCCGGGGACGAGCTCCTATAATTCACCCCTCCACTTT. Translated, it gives CASSPPGTSSYNSPLHF.

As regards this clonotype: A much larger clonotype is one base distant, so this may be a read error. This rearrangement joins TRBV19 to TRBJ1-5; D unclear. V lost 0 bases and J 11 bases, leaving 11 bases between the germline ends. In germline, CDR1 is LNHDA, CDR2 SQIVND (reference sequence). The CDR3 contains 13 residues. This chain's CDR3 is CASSIDRDGAQHF. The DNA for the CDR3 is TGTGCCAGTAGTATAGATAGAGATGGGGCCCAGCATTTT.

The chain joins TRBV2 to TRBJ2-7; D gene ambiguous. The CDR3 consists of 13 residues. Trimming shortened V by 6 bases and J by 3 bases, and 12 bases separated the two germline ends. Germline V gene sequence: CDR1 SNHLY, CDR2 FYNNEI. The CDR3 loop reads CASRLYRDYEQYF. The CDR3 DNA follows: TGTGCCAGCAGACTTTACAGAGACTACGAGCAGTACTTC.